This is a list of T cell receptor beta chains from one sample in a study of T cell responses to AZD1222 COVID-19 vaccine. Sequencing used immunoSEQ multiplex PCR; TCRdb keeps in-frame clones, though not all of them. The sample carries 98,000 or so clones, about 89% recorded once. The specimen was peripheral blood, collected 28 days after the second dose of the MenACWY control vaccine. Receptor source: an adult who received the MenACWY meningococcal vaccine as a control. The CDR3 runs from the conserved cysteine through the conserved F or W. The D gene is left open where the match is weak. A row's size may be missing; if present it is once, few, many or a size class.

abundance | j_gene | v_gene | d_gene | CDR3aa | CDR3nt
NA | TRBJ2-7 | TRBV4-3 | NA | CASSQDLGAEQYF | TGCGCCAGCAGCCAAGATCTTGGAGCTGAGCAGTACTTC
NA | TRBJ2-7 | TRBV7-8 | TRBD2 | CASSLEKAGPHYEQYF | TGTGCCAGCAGCTTAGAGAAAGCGGGACCACACTACGAGCAGTACTTC
once | TRBJ1-4 | TRBV4-1 | TRBD1 | CASSQGQGYEKLFF | TGCGCCAGCAGCCAGGGACAGGGGTACGAAAAACTGTTTTTT
NA | TRBJ1-1 | TRBV5-6 | NA | CASSQDRFAEAFF | TGTGCCAGCAGCCAAGACCGTTTCGCTGAAGCTTTCTTT
NA | TRBJ2-3 | TRBV6-5 | NA | CASSYSGLGNTDTQYF | TGTGCCAGCAGTTACTCTGGGCTAGGAAACACAGATACGCAGTATTTT
few | TRBJ1-1 | TRBV7-9 | NA | CASRQRAGPPNTEAFF | TGTGCCAGCAGACAAAGAGCCGGACCGCCGAACACTGAAGCTTTCTTT
NA | TRBJ2-7 | TRBV5-1 | NA | CASSRGPPSPYEQYF | TGCGCCAGCAGCCGAGGACCTCCAAGCCCATACGAGCAGTACTTC
NA | TRBJ1-6 | TRBV6-1 | NA | CASSEPGLTISPLHF | TGTGCCAGCAGTGAACCGGGTCTGACGATCTCACCCCTCCACTTT
NA | TRBJ2-2 | TRBV10-3 | NA | CAISDGWRSTGELFF | TGTGCCATCAGTGATGGTTGGCGCAGCACCGGGGAGCTGTTTTTT
NA | TRBJ2-1 | TRBV2 | TRBD2 | CASTSRRGGRNEQFF | TGTGCCAGCACCTCACGTCGGGGGGGCCGCAATGAGCAGTTCTTC
NA | TRBJ1-2 | TRBV9 | NA | CASRGPLHYGYTF | TGTGCCAGCAGGGGGCCGCTCCACTATGGCTACACCTTC
NA | TRBJ2-7 | TRBV10-3 | TRBD1 | CAISDPGQRPYEQYF | TGTGCCATCAGTGACCCGGGACAGCGACCCTACGAGCAGTACTTC
NA | TRBJ1-5 | TRBV18 | TRBD1 | CASSLDRGLRNQPQHF | TGTGCCAGCTCACTGGACAGGGGGCTTCGCAATCAGCCCCAGCATTTT
NA | TRBJ2-2 | TRBV6-5 | NA | CASNSGVAGELFF | TGTGCCAGCAATTCAGGGGTAGCCGGGGAGCTGTTTTTT
NA | TRBJ2-3 | TRBV18 | NA | CASSPPRALGGTDTQYF | TGTGCCAGCTCACCACCACGAGCTCTGGGCGGCACAGATACGCAGTATTTT
NA | TRBJ2-3 | TRBV4-2 | TRBD1 | CASSQDRGQRSTDTQYF | TGTGCCAGCAGCCAAGACCGGGGACAGAGAAGCACAGATACGCAGTATTTT
NA | TRBJ2-3 | TRBV6-2/TRBV6-3 | NA | CASSLTDTQYF | TGTGCCAGCAGTTTAACAGATACGCAGTATTTT
NA | TRBJ1-5 | TRBV6-4 | NA | CASSAPVLCHQPQHF | TGTGCCAGCAGTGCCCCGGTCCTTTGTCATCAGCCCCAGCATTTT
NA | TRBJ1-5 | TRBV2 | NA | CASGKTASNQPQHF | TGTGCCAGCGGGAAGACAGCCTCTAATCAGCCCCAGCATTTT
NA | TRBJ1-4 | TRBV5-1 | NA | CASRIGGTKGDEKLFF | TGCGCCAGCAGGATCGGGGGGACTAAAGGGGATGAAAAACTGTTTTTT
once | TRBJ1-2 | TRBV27 | NA | CASKGRGGGYGGYTF | TGTGCCAGCAAGGGCAGGGGAGGCGGTTATGGTGGCTACACCTTC
NA | TRBJ2-3 | TRBV5-8 | TRBD2 | CASSLPWRGVPDTQYF | TGTGCCAGCAGCTTGCCCTGGCGGGGGGTTCCAGATACGCAGTATTTT
NA | TRBJ2-3 | TRBV27 | TRBD1 | CATLDRGNTDTQYF | TGTGCCACCCTAGACAGGGGAAACACAGATACGCAGTATTTT
NA | TRBJ1-4 | TRBV2 | TRBD1 | CASRPDLTGGRVEKLFF | TGTGCCAGCAGACCCGACCTGACAGGGGGAAGAGTGGAAAAACTGTTTTTT
NA | TRBJ1-2 | TRBV6-2/TRBV6-3 | TRBD1 | CASSYTRDSSTNYGYTF | TGTGCCAGCAGCTATACCCGGGACAGCTCCACCAACTATGGCTACACCTTC
NA | TRBJ1-5 | TRBV6-7 | TRBD1 | CASSYLRGQGHVNQPQHF | TGTGCCAGCAGTTACTTGAGGGGGCAGGGGCATGTCAATCAGCCCCAGCATTTT
once | TRBJ2-5 | TRBV19 | NA | CASSRGQETQYF | TGTGCCAGTAGTAGAGGGCAAGAGACCCAGTACTTC
NA | TRBJ2-6 | TRBV6-6 | NA | CASTPTTSGANVLTF | TGTGCCTCCACCCCTACCACCTCTGGGGCCAACGTCCTGACTTTC
NA | TRBJ1-2 | TRBV3-1/TRBV3-2 | NA | CASSQRESHLYGYTF | TGTGCCAGCAGCCAACGGGAGAGCCACCTCTATGGCTACACCTTC
NA | TRBJ2-1 | TRBV28 | NA | CASRGRYNEQFF | TGTGCCAGCAGGGGACGGTACAATGAGCAGTTCTTC
NA | TRBJ1-2 | TRBV28 | TRBD1 | CASSLGGGQGHGYTF | TGTGCCAGCAGTCTAGGGGGGGGACAGGGGCATGGCTACACCTTC
NA | TRBJ1-2 | TRBV18 | NA | CASSPPGPVRGYTF | TGTGCCAGCTCACCCCCTGGTCCCGTTCGGGGCTACACCTTC
NA | TRBJ1-3 | TRBV7-2 | NA | CASSSDAGGGNTIYF | TGTGCCAGCAGCTCCGACGCGGGGGGCGGAAACACCATATATTTT
NA | TRBJ1-2 | TRBV12-3/TRBV12-4 | NA | CASSFSGDEGYTF | TGTGCCAGCAGTTTTTCGGGGGACGAAGGCTACACCTTC
NA | TRBJ2-1 | TRBV24-1 | TRBD1 | CATSGSGQILTNEQFF | TGTGCCACCAGTGGGTCGGGACAGATCCTCACGAATGAGCAGTTCTTC
NA | TRBJ1-6 | TRBV2 | NA | CASSVTFVSSYNSPLHF | TGTGCCAGCAGTGTTACGTTCGTCAGCTCCTATAATTCACCCCTCCACTTT
few | TRBJ1-1 | TRBV11-2 | TRBD1 | CASSWGDRNTEAFF | TGTGCCAGCTCTTGGGGGGACAGAAACACTGAAGCTTTCTTT
NA | TRBJ1-4 | TRBV6-5 | TRBD1 | CASRTGIEKLFF | TGTGCCAGTAGGACAGGGATTGAAAAACTGTTTTTT
NA | TRBJ1-1 | TRBV28 | NA | CASRLQGTEAFF | TGTGCCAGCAGGTTACAGGGAACTGAAGCTTTCTTT
NA | TRBJ2-5 | TRBV25-1 | NA | CASSVDHGETQYF | TGTGCCAGCAGTGTGGACCACGGGGAGACCCAGTACTTC
NA | TRBJ1-4 | TRBV4-1 | NA | CASSQMIPGQGNEKLFF | TGCGCCAGCAGCCAGATGATACCAGGGCAGGGTAATGAAAAACTGTTTTTT
NA | TRBJ1-2 | TRBV5-1 | NA | CASSPTGNYGYTF | TGCGCCAGCAGCCCTACAGGGAACTATGGCTACACCTTC
NA | TRBJ1-2 | TRBV7-9 | NA | CASSLAPGINYGYTF | TGTGCCAGCAGCTTAGCGCCAGGGATTAACTATGGCTACACCTTC
NA | TRBJ1-1 | TRBV4-1 | TRBD1 | CASSLTGTANTEAFF | TGCGCCAGCAGCCTGACCGGGACAGCTAACACTGAAGCTTTCTTT
NA | TRBJ2-7 | TRBV28 | NA | CASTDSYEQYF | TGTGCCAGCACAGACTCCTACGAGCAGTACTTC
NA | TRBJ2-7 | TRBV6-2/TRBV6-3 | TRBD2 | CASSSGLAGARKYF | TGTGCCAGCAGTTCCGGACTAGCGGGGGCGAGGAAGTACTTC
NA | TRBJ2-7 | TRBV10-3 | NA | CATGWGQEVLEQYF | TGTGCCACAGGGTGGGGGCAGGAAGTCCTCGAGCAGTACTTC
NA | TRBJ2-5 | TRBV6-5 | TRBD1 | CASRATGGLETQYF | TGTGCCAGCAGGGCGACAGGGGGGCTTGAGACCCAGTACTTC
NA | TRBJ2-7 | TRBV27 | NA | CASSLGGSASYEQYF | TGTGCCAGCAGTTTGGGAGGCAGCGCCTCCTACGAGCAGTACTTC
NA | TRBJ1-2 | TRBV4-1 | NA | CASSQDRTSVYGYTF | TGCGCCAGCAGCCAAGACCGGACCTCGGTGTATGGCTACACCTTC
NA | TRBJ2-1 | TRBV3-1/TRBV3-2 | NA | CASSQGATLNEQFF | TGTGCCAGCAGCCAAGGTGCCACTCTCAATGAGCAGTTCTTC